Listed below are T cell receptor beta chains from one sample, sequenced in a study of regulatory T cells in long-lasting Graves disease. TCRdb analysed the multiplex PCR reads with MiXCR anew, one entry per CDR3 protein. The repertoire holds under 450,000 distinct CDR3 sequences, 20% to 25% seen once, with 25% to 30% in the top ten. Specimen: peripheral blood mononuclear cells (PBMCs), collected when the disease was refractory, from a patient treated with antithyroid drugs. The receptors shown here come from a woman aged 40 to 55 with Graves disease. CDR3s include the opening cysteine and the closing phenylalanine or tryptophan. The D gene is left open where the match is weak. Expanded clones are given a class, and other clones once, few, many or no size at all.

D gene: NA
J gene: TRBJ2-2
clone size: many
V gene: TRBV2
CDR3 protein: CASITRTSGRRAGELFF
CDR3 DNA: NA

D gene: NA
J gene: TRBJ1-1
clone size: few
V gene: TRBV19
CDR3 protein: CASDGRSTEAFF
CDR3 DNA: TGTGCCAGCGACGGACGGAGCACTGAAGCTTTCTTT

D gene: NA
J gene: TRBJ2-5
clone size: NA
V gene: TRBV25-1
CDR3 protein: CASIPRGDYQETQYF
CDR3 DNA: TGTGCCAGCATCCCCAGGGGCGATTACCAAGAGACCCAGTACTTC

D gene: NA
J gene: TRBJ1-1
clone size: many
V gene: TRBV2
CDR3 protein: CASSVVGLNTEAFF
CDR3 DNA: TGTGCCAGCAGTGTAGTCGGATTGAACACTGAAGCTTTCTTT

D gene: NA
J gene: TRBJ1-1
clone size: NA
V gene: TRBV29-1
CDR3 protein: CSVGSGDTEAFF
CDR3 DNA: TGCAGCGTTGGCTCGGGGGACACTGAAGCTTTCTTT

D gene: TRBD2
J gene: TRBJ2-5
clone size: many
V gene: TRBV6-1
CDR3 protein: CASTTSGTLQETQYF
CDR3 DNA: TGTGCCAGCACTACTAGCGGGACCCTTCAGGAGACCCAGTACTTC

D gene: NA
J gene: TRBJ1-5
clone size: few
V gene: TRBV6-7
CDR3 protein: CASSYRKGDSNQPQHF
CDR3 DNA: TGTGCCAGCAGTTACCGAAAAGGGGATAGCAATCAGCCCCAGCATTTT

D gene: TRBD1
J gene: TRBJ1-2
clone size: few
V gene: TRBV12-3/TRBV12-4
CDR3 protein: CASSLGQGGTYGYTF
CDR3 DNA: TGTGCCAGCAGTTTAGGACAGGGAGGGACCTATGGCTACACCTTC

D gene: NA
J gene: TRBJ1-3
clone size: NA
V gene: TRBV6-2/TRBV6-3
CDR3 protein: CASSSLDHSGNTIYF
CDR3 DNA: TGTGCCAGCAGTTCCCTCGACCACTCTGGAAACACCATATATTTT

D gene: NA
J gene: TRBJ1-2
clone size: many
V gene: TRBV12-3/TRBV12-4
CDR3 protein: CASSSAPRGHYGYTF
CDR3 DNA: TGTGCCAGCAGTTCGGCTCCCAGGGGACACTATGGCTACACCTTC

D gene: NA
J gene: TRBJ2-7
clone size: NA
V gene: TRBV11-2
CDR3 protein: CASSLEGHPFYEQYF
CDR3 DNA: TGTGCCAGCAGCTTAGAAGGGCACCCTTTCTACGAGCAGTACTTC

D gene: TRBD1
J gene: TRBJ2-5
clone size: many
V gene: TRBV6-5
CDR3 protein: CASSLSGTGKQETQYF
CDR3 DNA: TGTGCCAGCAGTTTATCCGGGACAGGAAAACAAGAGACCCAGTACTTC

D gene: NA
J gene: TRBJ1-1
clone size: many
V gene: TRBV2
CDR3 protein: CATSIQANTEAFF
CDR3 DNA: TGTGCCACCTCAATACAGGCGAACACTGAAGCTTTCTTT

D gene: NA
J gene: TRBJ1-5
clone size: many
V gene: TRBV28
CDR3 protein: CASSFLARQDQPQHF
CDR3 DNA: TGTGCCAGCAGTTTTTTGGCCAGGCAGGATCAGCCCCAGCATTTT

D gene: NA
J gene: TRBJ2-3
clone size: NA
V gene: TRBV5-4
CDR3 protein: CASSTRPGTDTQYF
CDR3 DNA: TGTGCCAGCAGCACACGACCCGGCACAGATACGCAGTATTTT

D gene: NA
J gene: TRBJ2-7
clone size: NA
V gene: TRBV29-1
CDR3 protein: CSVSREPYEQYF
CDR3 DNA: TGCAGCGTCTCCAGGGAGCCCTACGAGCAGTACTTC

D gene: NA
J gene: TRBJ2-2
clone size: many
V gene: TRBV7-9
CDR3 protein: CASSFMGGGTPGELFF
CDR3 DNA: TGTGCCAGCAGCTTCATGGGGGGAGGAACGCCCGGGGAGCTGTTTTTT

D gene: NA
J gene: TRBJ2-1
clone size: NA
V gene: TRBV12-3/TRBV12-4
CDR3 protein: CASSVWHIAYNEQFF
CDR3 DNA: TGTGCCAGCAGTGTGTGGCATATTGCCTACAATGAGCAGTTCTTC

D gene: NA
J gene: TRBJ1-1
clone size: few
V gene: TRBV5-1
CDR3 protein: CASSFGDSEAFF
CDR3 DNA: TGCGCCAGCAGCTTCGGCGATTCTGAAGCTTTCTTT

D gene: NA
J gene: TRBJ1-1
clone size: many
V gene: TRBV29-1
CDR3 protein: CSASYGPEAFF
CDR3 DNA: TGCAGCGCCTCCTACGGCCCTGAAGCTTTCTTT

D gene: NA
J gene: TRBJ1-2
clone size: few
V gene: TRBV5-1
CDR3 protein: CASSFGTVAGYGYTF
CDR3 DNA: TGCGCCAGCAGCTTCGGGACCGTGGCTGGCTATGGCTACACCTTC

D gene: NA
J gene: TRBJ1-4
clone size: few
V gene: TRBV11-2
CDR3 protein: CASSSRTWTSNEKLFF
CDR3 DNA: TGTGCCAGCAGCTCCCGTACGTGGACCTCTAATGAAAAACTGTTTTTT

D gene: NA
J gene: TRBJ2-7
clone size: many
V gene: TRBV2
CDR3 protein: CASSWGQAYEQYF
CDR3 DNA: TGTGCCAGCAGCTGGGGACAAGCTTACGAGCAGTACTTC

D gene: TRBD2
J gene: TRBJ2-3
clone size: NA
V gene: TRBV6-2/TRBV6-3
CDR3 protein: CASSYLPSGLAGASGDTQYF
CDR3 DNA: TGTGCCAGCAGTTATTTACCCTCGGGACTAGCGGGGGCATCAGGAGATACGCAGTATTTT

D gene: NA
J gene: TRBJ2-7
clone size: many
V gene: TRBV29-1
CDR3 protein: CSVEPMNTNSYEQYF
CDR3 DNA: TGCAGCGTGGAGCCCATGAACACCAACTCCTACGAGCAGTACTTC

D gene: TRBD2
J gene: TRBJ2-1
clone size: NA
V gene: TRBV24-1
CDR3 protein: CATSDFRGYGGSTYNEQFF
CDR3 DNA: TGTGCCACCAGTGATTTTAGGGGCTACGGGGGGTCCACCTACAATGAGCAGTTCTTC

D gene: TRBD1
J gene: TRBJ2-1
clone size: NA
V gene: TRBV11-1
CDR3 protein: CASTQDRASPYNEQFF
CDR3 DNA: TGTGCCAGCACCCAGGACAGGGCGTCCCCGTACAATGAGCAGTTCTTC

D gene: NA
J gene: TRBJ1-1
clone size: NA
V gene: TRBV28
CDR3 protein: CATREVLRMNTEAFF
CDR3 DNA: TGTGCCACCAGGGAGGTTCTTCGAATGAACACTGAAGCTTTCTTT

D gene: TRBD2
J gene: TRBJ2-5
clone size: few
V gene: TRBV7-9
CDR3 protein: CASLSGGRGSQETQYF
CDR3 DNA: TGTGCCAGCTTGTCGGGAGGTAGGGGATCCCAAGAGACCCAGTACTTC

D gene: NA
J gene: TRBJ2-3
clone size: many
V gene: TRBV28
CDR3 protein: CASRDPPDTQYF
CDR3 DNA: TGTGCCAGCAGGGACCCTCCAGATACGCAGTATTTT

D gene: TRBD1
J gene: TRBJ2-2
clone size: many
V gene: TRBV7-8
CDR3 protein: CASSTGQVTGELFF
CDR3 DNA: TGTGCCAGCAGCACCGGACAGGTTACCGGGGAGCTGTTTTTT

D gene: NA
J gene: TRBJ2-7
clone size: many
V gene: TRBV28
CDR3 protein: CASSLYRDLILYEQYF
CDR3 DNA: TGTGCCAGCAGTTTATATAGGGATCTAATCCTTTACGAGCAGTACTTC

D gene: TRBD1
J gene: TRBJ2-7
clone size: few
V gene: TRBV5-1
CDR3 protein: CASSQGQVGHEQYF
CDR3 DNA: TGCGCCAGCAGCCAGGGACAGGTAGGGCACGAGCAGTACTTC

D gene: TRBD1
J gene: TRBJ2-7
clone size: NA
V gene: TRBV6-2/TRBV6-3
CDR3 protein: CASREPGQIQYF
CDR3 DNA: TGTGCCAGCAGAGAACCGGGACAGATTCAGTACTTC

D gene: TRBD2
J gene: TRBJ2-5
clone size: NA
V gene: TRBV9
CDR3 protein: CASSEGGAGRAQYF
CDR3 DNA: TGTGCCAGCAGCGAGGGAGGGGCCGGGAGGGCCCAGTACTTC

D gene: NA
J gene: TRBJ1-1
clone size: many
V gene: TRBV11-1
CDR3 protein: CASSRFSSEAFF
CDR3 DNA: TGTGCCAGCAGCCGTTTTTCATCTGAAGCTTTCTTT

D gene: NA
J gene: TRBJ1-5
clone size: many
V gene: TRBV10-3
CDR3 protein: CAISEYRLINQPQHF
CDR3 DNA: TGTGCCATCAGTGAATATCGACTGATCAATCAGCCCCAGCATTTT

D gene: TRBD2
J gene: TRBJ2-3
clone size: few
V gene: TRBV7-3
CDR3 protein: CASSSGDSYTQYF
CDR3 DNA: TGTGCCAGCAGCAGCGGGGATTCATATACGCAGTATTTT

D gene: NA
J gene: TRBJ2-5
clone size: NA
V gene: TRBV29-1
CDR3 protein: CSVCRVRQETQYF
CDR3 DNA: TGCAGCGTGTGCAGGGTGAGGCAAGAGACCCAGTACTTC

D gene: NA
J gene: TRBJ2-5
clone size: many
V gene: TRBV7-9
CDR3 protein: CASSNYETQYF
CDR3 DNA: TGTGCCAGCAGCAATTACGAGACCCAGTACTTC

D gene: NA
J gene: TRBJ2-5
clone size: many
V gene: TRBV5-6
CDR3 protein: CASSPVGQRQETQYF
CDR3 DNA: TGTGCCAGCAGCCCCGTCGGGCAGCGCCAAGAGACCCAGTACTTC

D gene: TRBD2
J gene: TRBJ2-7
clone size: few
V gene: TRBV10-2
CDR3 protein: CPSTRTSGSSYEQYF
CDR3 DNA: TGCCCCAGCACCCGGACTAGCGGGAGCTCCTACGAGCAGTACTTC

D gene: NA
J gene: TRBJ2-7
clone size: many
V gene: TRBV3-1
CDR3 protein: CASSQEQREQYF
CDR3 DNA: TGTGCCAGCAGCCAAGAACAGCGCGAGCAGTACTTC

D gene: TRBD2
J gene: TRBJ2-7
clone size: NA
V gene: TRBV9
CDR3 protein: CASSKHGGGSSGSGSEQYF
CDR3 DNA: TGTGCCAGCAGTAAGCACGGGGGGGGATCTAGCGGGAGCGGTAGCGAGCAGTACTTC

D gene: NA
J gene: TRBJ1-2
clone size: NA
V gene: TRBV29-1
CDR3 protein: CSAATGPGESYTF
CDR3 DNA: TGCAGTGCCGCGACGGGACCGGGCGAAAGCTACACCTTC

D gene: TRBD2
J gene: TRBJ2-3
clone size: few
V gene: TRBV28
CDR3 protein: CASSFQAGVYQSQYF
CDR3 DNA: TGTGCCAGCAGTTTTCAAGCGGGAGTTTACCAGTCGCAGTATTTT

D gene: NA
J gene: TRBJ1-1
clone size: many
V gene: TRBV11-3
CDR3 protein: CASSLDWGTEAFF
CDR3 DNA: TGTGCCAGCAGCTTAGACTGGGGCACTGAAGCTTTCTTT

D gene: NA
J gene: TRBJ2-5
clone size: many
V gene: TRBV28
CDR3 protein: CASSFLGETQYF
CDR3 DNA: TGTGCCAGCAGTTTTTTGGGGGAGACCCAGTACTTC

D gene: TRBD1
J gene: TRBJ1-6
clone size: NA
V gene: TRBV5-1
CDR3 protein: CASSVGGTGYSPLHF
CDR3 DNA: TGCGCCAGCAGCGTGGGTGGGACAGGGTACTCACCCCTCCACTTT

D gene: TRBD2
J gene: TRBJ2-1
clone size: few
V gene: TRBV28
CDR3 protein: CASSAPGLAYNEQFF
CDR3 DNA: TGTGCCAGCAGCGCACCGGGACTAGCGTACAATGAGCAGTTCTTC

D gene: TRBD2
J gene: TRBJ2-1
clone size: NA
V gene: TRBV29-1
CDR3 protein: CSVEGTSGTYNEQFF
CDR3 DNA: TGCAGCGTTGAAGGGACTAGCGGTACGTACAATGAGCAGTTCTTC

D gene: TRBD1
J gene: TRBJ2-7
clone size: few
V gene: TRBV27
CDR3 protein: CASSPQQAGGWHEQYF
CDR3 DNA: TGTGCCAGCAGTCCTCAGCAGGCAGGGGGTTGGCACGAGCAGTACTTC